This passage covers 23 T cell receptor beta chains from one sample sequenced in a study of blood T cell repertoires in COVID-19. TCRdb keeps only in-frame clones here, not all; method: immunoSEQ multiplex PCR. The table lists a few hundred thousand clones, around 90% of them singletons. Sequencing was performed on peripheral blood. The receptors shown here come from a woman in her thirties with COVID-19, enrolled during active disease.

The chain has TRBV19 and TRBJ2-1, with D possibly being TRBD1 (5 bases). The CDR3 runs 14 residues. Trimming cost V 7 bases and J 2 bases, with 12 bases left between them. Looked up from germline, CDR1 is LNHDA and CDR2 is SQIVND (reference sequence). In nucleotides, the CDR3 is TGTGCCAGTAACACAGGATTCGCCTACAATGAGCAGTTCTTC. Translating it yields CASNTGFAYNEQFF.

V and J are TRBV11-2 and TRBJ2-2; 9 bases are shared with TRBD2. V shed 2 bases and J 4 bases; nucleotides not matched to a gene: 5. The CDR3 is 16 amino acids. Germline assignment: CDR1 SGHAT and CDR2 FQNNGV. CDR3 nucleotide sequence: TGTGCCAGCAGCTTAAGACTAGCGGATACCACCGGGGAGCTGTTTTTT. Translated, it gives CASSLRLADTTGELFF.

A word on this clone: Other DNA sequences in the sample encode the same CDR3. V is TRBV18 and J is TRBJ1-2, with 9 bases matching TRBD1. From germline, CDR1 is KGHSH and CDR2 LQKENI. The V segment lost 2 bases and the J segment 2 bases; nucleotides outside the gene matches: 0. The CDR3 runs 14 residues. The CDR3: CASSPGTGNYGYTF. Here the CDR3 DNA reads TGTGCCAGCTCACCAGGGACAGGGAACTATGGCTACACCTTC. Supplemented by reference TRBV18 and TRBJ1-2, the full variable domain reads NAGVMQNPRHLVRRRGQEARLRCSPMKGHSHVYWYRQLPEEGLKFMVYLQKENIIDESGMPKERFSAEFPKEGPSILRIQQVVRGDSAAYFCASSPGTGNYGYTFGSGTRLTVV.

V usage is TRBV5-1 and J usage is TRBJ2-5; 8 bases agree with TRBD1. The germline V gene has CDR1 SGHRS and CDR2 YFSETQ. The V segment lost 3 bases and the J segment 5 bases; nucleotides outside the gene matches: 6. CDR3 length equals 14 residues. The CDR3 DNA sequence: TGCGCCAGCAGCTCGACAGGGGCGCGGGAGACCCAGTACTTC. This gives the protein CASSSTGARETQYF.

This sequence joins TRBV7-8 and TRBJ1-6; weak D call: TRBD1 (5 bases). The germline V and J ends were trimmed by 1 base and 10 bases, with 17 bases remaining between them. The CDR3 is 16 residues long. CDR1 is SGHVS, CDR2 FQNEAQ, per germline. The CDR3 protein is CASSLELGTRGSPLHF. In nucleotides, the CDR3 is TGTGCCAGCAGCTTAGAGTTGGGGACTCGGGGGTCACCCCTCCACTTT.

The chain couples TRBV7-8 to TRBJ1-2; D not resolved. The CDR3 spans 16 residues. CDR1 and CDR2 (germline): SGHVS, FQNEAQ. Deletions cut 0 bases from V and 4 bases from J, with 15 bases between. The CDR3 spells CASSLALEGRGYGYTF. Written as DNA, the CDR3 is TGTGCCAGCAGCTTAGCCCTGGAGGGTCGTGGCTATGGCTACACCTTC.

The chain joins TRBV4-1 to TRBJ2-1; 12 nucleotides align to TRBD2. Germline trimming cut 5 bases from V and 9 bases from J; bases unmatched to any gene: 11. This CDR3 has 16 residues. CDR1 is MGHRA and CDR2 is YSYEKL in the germline V gene. CDR3 sequence (DNA): TGCGCCAGCAGCTTAGGACTAGCGGGGCCTCTAGGTGAGCAGTTCTTC. Protein: CASSLGLAGPLGEQFF.

The chain combines TRBV19 with TRBJ2-1, with 12 bases identical to TRBD1. The trim removed 5 bases at V and 6 bases at J, leaving 11 bases unmatched. The CDR3 sequence is 17 residues long. Germline CDR1 is LNHDA and CDR2 is SQIVND (reference sequence). CDR3 sequence (DNA): TGTGCCAGTAGTCTACCTTCGGGACAGGGGGCTGGCAATGAGCAGTTCTTC. The encoded protein is CASSLPSGQGAGNEQFF.

This clone was recorded once. Here the CDR3 DNA reads TGCGCCAGCAGCTTATCAGGGGTCCACTCTGGAAACACCATATATTTT. This encodes CASSLSGVHSGNTIYF. V gene TRBV5-1 combines with J gene TRBJ1-3, with D possibly matching TRBD1 (6 bases). The CDR3 runs 16 residues. Germline V lookup: CDR1 SGHRS, CDR2 YFSETQ. V dropped 2 bases and J dropped 0 bases, with 12 bases sitting between them.

There are a few counts of this clone. The genes are TRBV7-2 and TRBJ1-1, with a tentative D call TRBD1 (6 bases). CDR1 and CDR2 (germline): SGHTA, FQGNSA. The CDR3 is 14 residues long. Trimming removed 0 bases at V and 3 bases at J, with 8 bases between. CDR3 residues: CASSLARGYTEAFF. CDR3 bases: TGTGCCAGCAGCTTAGCCAGGGGTTACACTGAAGCTTTCTTT.

The genes are TRBV10-1 and TRBJ2-1; 10 bases map to TRBD2. Trimming cost V 3 bases and J 6 bases; bases outside gene matches: 5. The CDR3 totals 15 residues. Germline loops: CDR1 WNHNN, CDR2 SYGVQD (reference sequence). CDR3 sequence: CASSETGTSANEQFF. For the CDR3, the DNA is TGCGCCAGCAGTGAAACCGGGACTAGCGCCAATGAGCAGTTCTTC.

The gene calls are TRBV5-1 and TRBJ1-1; D is perhaps TRBD1 (5 bases). The V end lost 4 bases, the J end lost 1 base, and 14 bases lay between the germline ends. From germline, CDR1 is SGHRS and CDR2 YFSETQ. The CDR3 length is 15 residues. The CDR3 spells CASSDPSGGNTEAFF. The CDR3 coding sequence is TGCGCCAGCAGCGATCCCTCGGGGGGGAACACTGAAGCTTTCTTT.

The CDR3: CASSLVRQLNTEAFF. DNA of the CDR3: TGTGCCAGCAGCTTAGTTCGACAGTTGAACACTGAAGCTTTCTTT. The chain uses TRBV11-2 and TRBJ1-1, with D possibly matching TRBD1 (5 bases). The CDR3 spans 15 residues. V gave up 1 base and J gave up 0 bases, with 9 bases separating them. Germline V CDR1 and CDR2: SGHAT, FQNNGV.

The rearrangement links TRBV19 to TRBJ1-6; TRBD1 agrees at 10 bases. V trimming: 5 bases; J trimming: 6 bases; junction bases outside the gene matches: 4. Germline V gene data show CDR1 as LNHDA and CDR2 as SQIVND (reference sequence). The CDR3 runs to 15 residues. CDR3 sequence reads: CASSPDRGPNSPLHF. As DNA, the CDR3 is TGTGCCAGTAGTCCCGACAGGGGGCCTAATTCACCCCTCCACTTT.

V gene TRBV12-3 or TRBV12-4 combines with J gene TRBJ2-7, with unresolved D. The CDR3 contains 13 residues. With 1 base removed from V and 2 bases from J, the gap between germline ends came to 6 bases. In nucleotides, the CDR3 is TGTGCCAGCAGTTTAGGGCCTCCCTACGAGCAGTACTTC. It specifies CASSLGPPYEQYF.

The chain is built from TRBV24-1 and TRBJ2-3, with 9 bases matching TRBD2. CDR1 is KGHDR and CDR2 is SFDVKD in the germline V gene. V trimming: 3 bases; J trimming: 0 bases; junction bases outside the gene matches: 6. This CDR3 region has 17 residues. The CDR3 DNA is TGTGCCACCAGTGATCCATCTAGCGGGACGAGCACAGATACGCAGTATTTT. Its translation is CATSDPSSGTSTDTQYF.

The chain recombines TRBV29-1 with TRBJ2-5; the match to TRBD1 covers 7 bases. The V and J ends lost 7 bases and 4 bases, in that order; junction bases with no gene match: 6. Looked up from germline, CDR1 is SQVTM and CDR2 is ANQGSEA. The CDR3 extends over 12 amino acids. CDR3 nucleotide sequence: TGCAGCGCAGACAGGGATAGAGAGACCCAGTACTTC. Amino acid sequence: CSADRDRETQYF.

The rearrangement uses TRBV7-2 and TRBJ1-5, with 7 bases lining up with TRBD1. Trimming removed 5 bases from V and 3 bases from J; junction bases left unmatched: 7. The CDR3 is 15 residues long. Germline V gene sequence: CDR1 SGHTA, CDR2 FQGNSA. CDR3 residues: CASSKTGSPNQPQHF. DNA of the CDR3: TGTGCCAGCAGCAAGACAGGGAGCCCCAATCAGCCCCAGCATTTT.

In DNA, the CDR3 is TGTGCCAGCAGACACAGGGGGAACACTGAAGCTTTCTTT. Its translation is CASRHRGNTEAFF. The chain recombines TRBV3-1 (or the pseudogene TRBV3-2) with TRBJ1-1; 7 bases line up with TRBD1. The trim removed 6 bases at V and 1 base at J, leaving 2 bases unmatched. CDR3 length equals 13 residues. Germline V gene sequence: CDR1 LGHDT, CDR2 YNNKEL (reference sequence).

V usage is TRBV21-1 and J usage is TRBJ2-7; the table's D call of TRBD2 was not tested on the DNA. TRBV21-1 is assigned pseudogene status. This CDR3 has 13 amino acids. The CDR3 loop reads CASSLLLSCVQYF. The CDR3 DNA sequence: TGTGCCAGCAGCCTCCTCCTTAGCTGTGTGCAGTACTTC.

The chain is built from TRBV7-2 and TRBJ1-3; 9 bases line up with TRBD1. This CDR3 is built from 15 residues. The ends lost 5 bases at V and 7 bases at J; junction bases unmatched: 9. Germline V gene lookup returns CDR1 SGHTA and CDR2 FQGNSA. In nucleotides, the CDR3 is TGTGCCAGCAGCCGCCGACAGGGGGAAGGGAACACCATATATTTT. Translating gives CASSRRQGEGNTIYF.

The chain links TRBV7-6 to TRBJ1-6; D uncertain. Germline lookup yields CDR1 SGHVS and CDR2 FNYEAQ. With 2 bases removed from V and 10 bases from J, the gap between germline ends came to 9 bases. The CDR3 contains 13 residues. CDR3 amino acids: CASSLLSNSPLHF. The CDR3 DNA sequence: TGTGCCAGCAGCTTACTGAGTAACTCACCCCTCCACTTT.

V and J are TRBV6-6 and TRBJ1-5; TRBD1 might be the D (5 bases). CDR3 length: 16 amino acids. Trimming left V 6 bases short and J 5 bases short, with 20 bases between. Germline V gene sequence: CDR1 MNHNY, CDR2 SVGAGI (reference sequence). The CDR3 loop is CASSPTGPPSHQPQHF. In DNA form, the CDR3 reads TGTGCCAGCAGCCCTACAGGACCTCCAAGCCATCAGCCCCAGCATTTT.